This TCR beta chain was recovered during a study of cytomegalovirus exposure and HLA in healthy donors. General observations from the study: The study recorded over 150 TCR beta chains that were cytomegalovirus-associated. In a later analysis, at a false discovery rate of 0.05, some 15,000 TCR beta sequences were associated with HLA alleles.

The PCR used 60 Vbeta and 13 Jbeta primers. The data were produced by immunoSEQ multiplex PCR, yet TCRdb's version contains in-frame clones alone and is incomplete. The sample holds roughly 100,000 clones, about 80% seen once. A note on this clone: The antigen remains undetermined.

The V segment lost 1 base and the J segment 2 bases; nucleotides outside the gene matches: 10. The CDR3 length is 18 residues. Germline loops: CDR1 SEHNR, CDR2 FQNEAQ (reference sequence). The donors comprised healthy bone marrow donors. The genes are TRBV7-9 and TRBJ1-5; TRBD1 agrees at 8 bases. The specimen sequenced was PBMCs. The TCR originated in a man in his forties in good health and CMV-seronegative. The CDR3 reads CASSLDRQGAFGNQPQHF. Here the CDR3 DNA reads TGTGCCAGCAGCTTAGATAGGCAGGGGGCGTTTGGCAATCAGCCCCAGCATTTT. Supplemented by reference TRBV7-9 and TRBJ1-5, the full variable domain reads DTGVSQNPRHKITKRGQNVTFRCDPISEHNRLYWYRQTLGQGPEFLTYFQNEAQLEKSRLLSDRFSAERPKGSFSTLEIQRTEQGDSAMYLCASSLDRQGAFGNQPQHFGDGTRLSIL.